This T cell receptor (beta chain) was sequenced during a study of immune heterogeneity within non-small cell lung tumors. Template input was genomic DNA from bulk tumor (approximately 640 ng per sample). Several spatially distant biopsies were obtained per primary tumor intraoperatively. Newly diagnosed with untreated non-small cell lung cancer, the patients underwent curative surgery. This clonotype has a count of ten or more. What it binds is unknown. This CDR3 has 14 residues. Germline values: CDR1 SEHNR, CDR2 FQNEAQ (reference sequence). Trimming took 1 base from V and 6 from J; bases not matched to a gene: 5. Amplifying TCR beta CDR3 involved multiplex PCR carried out with 32 V and 13 J primers. TCRdb reprocessed the multiplex PCR reads with MiXCR, giving one entry per CDR3 protein. The sample has 21,000 or so distinct CDR3 sequences; around 30% are singletons. General observations from the study: Identical dominant CDR3 beta clonotypes showed recurrence across tumor sites within a patient, and site-unique high-frequency clones were also present. Local T-cell clonality tracked local tumor mutational burden, showing a moderate yet significant relationship (R about 0.35). Individual patients had largely distinct high-frequency T-cell receptor beta clonotypes.

Material for sequencing was lung tumor tissue. The TCR sequence derives from a man in his forties or fifties with non-small cell lung cancer. The chain joins TRBV7-9 to TRBJ1-2, with 7 nucleotides matching TRBD1. The CDR3 is CASSLVQGGDGYTF. The CDR3 region has the DNA TGTGCCAGCAGCTTAGTTCAGGGGGGCGATGGCTACACCTTC.